Below, one TCR beta chain is given with its context. The study separated CD4+ cells into CD45RA+ naive and CD45RA-negative memory subsets. Deep-level running was used for the assay. Profiled with immunoSEQ multiplex PCR; TCRdb holds only in-frame clones, not every one. The data contain some 1 million clones, more than 65% of them seen just once; the ten biggest clones take up approximately 1.5%. The data originate from a study of shared clonotypes between healthy human individuals. The overall study: Donors had three CD4 naive, three CD4 memory, two CD8 naive and one CD8 memory plate apiece.

V was cut by 1 base and J by 0 bases, with 19 bases left in between. The CDR3 is 19 residues long. Looked up from germline, CDR1 is MGHRA and CDR2 is YSYEKL. The sequencing input was memory CD4+ T cells sorted from blood. Subset of the sample: CD45RA-negative fraction. J is TRBJ1-5 and V is TRBV4-1; D gene unclear. This receptor was taken from a man aged 18 to 35 in good health. CDR3 bases: TGCGCCAGCAGCCAAGTCGTCCTTGGTAGGGAGTATAGCAATCAGCCCCAGCATTTT. The encoded protein is CASSQVVLGREYSNQPQHF.